Listed below are T cell receptor beta chains from one sample, sequenced in a study of Ad26.COV2.S vaccination and SARS-CoV-2 variants. This table comes from immunoSEQ multiplex PCR, and its TCRdb copy is limited to in-frame clones, with some not included. This table has 360,000 or so clones, around 87% appearing once. The sample here was peripheral blood, taken in a trial of Ad26.COV2.S vaccine versus placebo. The receptors derive from a person between 18 and 65 years old who received the Ad26.COV2.S COVID-19 vaccine or a placebo. Both conserved end residues are part of each CDR3. The order of the fields is clone size, D gene, V gene, J gene, CDR3 DNA, CDR3 protein. A D gene is named only where the DNA matches it firmly. The size entry is marked missing in some rows and otherwise reads once, few, many or a size class.

.,.,TRBV27,TRBJ2-5,TGTGCCAGCAGGAGGGCAGGTACTGGAGAGACCCAGTACTTC,CASRRAGTGETQYF
once,TRBD1,TRBV5-1,TRBJ2-7,TGCGCCAGCGGACAGGGATTACGCTACGAGCAGTACTTC,CASGQGLRYEQYF
once,.,TRBV2,TRBJ1-2,TGTGCCAGCAGCTTGATGCGGGGCTACACCTTC,CASSLMRGYTF
once,.,TRBV2,TRBJ2-7,TGTGCCAGCAGTGTTGGCAACTCCTACGAGCAGTACTTC,CASSVGNSYEQYF
.,TRBD2,TRBV6-4,TRBJ2-1,TGTGCCAGCTTGGGCGGGGGGGTGAGCTCCTACAATGAGCAGTTCTTC,CASLGGGVSSYNEQFF
.,.,TRBV6-2/TRBV6-3,TRBJ2-3,TGTGCCAGCAGTTACCCCGGCGGGGTTACTCGCAGTTTAGATACGCAGTATTTT,CASSYPGGVTRSLDTQYF
.,.,TRBV30,TRBJ1-3,TGTGCCTGGGCTACATTCTGGACAGCGAACTCTGGAAACACCATATATTTT,CAWATFWTANSGNTIYF
.,.,TRBV4-3,TRBJ1-6,TGCGCCAGCAGCCAAGATGAAGGGTATTCCTATAATTCACCCCTCCACTTT,CASSQDEGYSYNSPLHF
.,.,TRBV9,TRBJ2-7,TGTGCCAGCAGCGTAGTACCGGACGCAAGCTCCTACGAGCAGTACTTC,CASSVVPDASSYEQYF
.,.,TRBV7-2,TRBJ2-1,TGTGCCAGCAGCCCAAGGTACCTAGCGTCCCGGCGCGATGAGCAGTTCTTC,CASSPRYLASRRDEQFF
.,.,TRBV10-2,TRBJ1-2,TGCGCCAGCAGTGAGTCGGATGACTATGGCTACACCTTC,CASSESDDYGYTF
.,.,TRBV7-9,TRBJ1-4,TGTGCCAGCAGCTTCGGCAGGAGAGGCATCTCACGGGAAAAACTGTTTTTT,CASSFGRRGISREKLFF
.,.,TRBV4-1,TRBJ2-7,TGCGCCAGCAGCCAAGCATTGGAGGGAAGACCCTACGAGCAGTACTTC,CASSQALEGRPYEQYF
.,TRBD1,TRBV7-9,TRBJ1-4,TGTGCCAGCAGAGGCACGACAGGGGGAGGTGAAAAACTGTTTTTT,CASRGTTGGGEKLFF
.,.,TRBV29-1,TRBJ1-2,TGCAGCGTTGTACAGGGCGGAGGCTATGGCTACACCTTC,CSVVQGGGYGYTF
.,.,TRBV19,TRBJ2-1,TGTGCCAGTAGTAAGGGGGGGGCCGGGAATGAGCAGTTCTTC,CASSKGGAGNEQFF
.,.,TRBV10-3,TRBJ2-3,TGTGCCATCAAGGAGGGACAGAACACAGATACGCAGTATTTT,CAIKEGQNTDTQYF
once,.,TRBV6-5,TRBJ2-3,TGTGCCAGCAGACCAGGATTTAGCACAGATACGCAGTATTTT,CASRPGFSTDTQYF
.,.,TRBV9,TRBJ1-6,TGTGCCAGCAGCGTTGGACAGTATAATTCACCCCTCCACTTT,CASSVGQYNSPLHF
.,.,TRBV9,TRBJ1-2,TGTGCCAGCAGCGCTTACGGTAGGGGCCACTATGGCTACACCTTC,CASSAYGRGHYGYTF
few,.,TRBV19,TRBJ2-7,TGTGCCAGTAGTAGCGGGGCGCAGGGGTACGAGCAGTACTTC,CASSSGAQGYEQYF
once,TRBD2,TRBV2,TRBJ2-1,TGTGCCAGCAGTTCAGTAGCGGGGGGGCCGGGTCCCGACAATGAGCAGTTCTTC,CASSSVAGGPGPDNEQFF
.,TRBD1,TRBV7-8,TRBJ1-4,TGTGCCAGCAGCCCTGGGCCAGGGGGTAGTGAAAAACTGTTTTTT,CASSPGPGGSEKLFF
once,.,TRBV7-2,TRBJ2-7,TGTGCCAGCAGTCCCCAGGGGGAGGGGCAGTACTTC,CASSPQGEGQYF
.,TRBD1,TRBV12-3/TRBV12-4,TRBJ1-1,TGTGCCAGCACTATAACAGGGGGCATCGCTTTCTTT,CASTITGGIAFF
.,TRBD1,TRBV18,TRBJ1-1,TGTGCCAGCTCACCACCGGGGAGAAGGGGGCTCGGGACTGAAGCTTTCTTT,CASSPPGRRGLGTEAFF
.,TRBD1,TRBV27,TRBJ2-7,TGTGCCAGCAGTTTAGATGGGACAGGGTTCTACGAGCAGTACTTC,CASSLDGTGFYEQYF
once,TRBD1,TRBV19,TRBJ1-2,TGTGCCAGTAGTATAGATGGGTTCGGGGGACAGTATGGCTACACCTTC,CASSIDGFGGQYGYTF
.,.,TRBV3-1/TRBV3-2,TRBJ2-2,TGTGCCAGCACCCTGGGGGGGGCTCAGGGCGGGGAGCTGTTTTTT,CASTLGGAQGGELFF
few,.,TRBV4-1,TRBJ1-2,TGCGCCAGCAGCCAAGATTGGGGGAACTATGGCTACACCTTC,CASSQDWGNYGYTF
.,TRBD2,TRBV24-1,TRBJ2-3,TGTGCCACCAGTGATGGCCCAGCGGGGGTGGATACGCAGTATTTT,CATSDGPAGVDTQYF
.,.,TRBV5-1,TRBJ1-3,TGCGCCAGCAGCTTGGGCCCTGAAGCTGGAAACACCATATATTTT,CASSLGPEAGNTIYF
few,.,TRBV5-4,TRBJ2-3,TGTGCCAGCAGCTTCGATGGTTTAGTTTTAGATACGCAGTATTTT,CASSFDGLVLDTQYF
.,TRBD2,TRBV5-4,TRBJ2-7,TGTGCCAGCAGCCCCGGGACTAGCGGGGGGATAACCTACGAGCAGTACTTC,CASSPGTSGGITYEQYF
.,.,TRBV7-6,TRBJ1-1,TGTGCCAGCAGCTTATTGGGCCCAGGGCTGGGCCTGAACACTGAAGCTTTCTTT,CASSLLGPGLGLNTEAFF
.,.,TRBV3-1/TRBV3-2,TRBJ2-3,TGTGCCAGCAGCCAGGGACGAGGGGGACCTATAGAAGGCGATACGCAGTATTTT,CASSQGRGGPIEGDTQYF
.,.,TRBV12-5,TRBJ2-3,TGTGCTAGTGGTTTCCTTCTCGGTGGGAGGGGGGAACGCACAGATACGCAGTATTTT,CASGFLLGGRGERTDTQYF
.,.,TRBV6-1,TRBJ2-1,TGTGCCAGCAGTGAAGGGCCATACAATGAGCAGTTCTTC,CASSEGPYNEQFF
.,TRBD1,TRBV20-1,TRBJ1-2,TGCAGTGCTAGTCTGACTCAGGGGGCCGATGGCTACACCTTC,CSASLTQGADGYTF
.,.,TRBV7-2,TRBJ1-6,TGTGCCAGCAGCCTATCGGAACTGGGGGTTATAGGGTCACCCCTCCACTTT,CASSLSELGVIGSPLHF
.,TRBD1,TRBV4-1,TRBJ1-2,TGCGCCAGCAGGCCTTCCGGGACAGGGGATGGCTACACCTTC,CASRPSGTGDGYTF
.,.,TRBV7-3,TRBJ2-1,TGTGCCAGCAGCTCGCCGGGACAACGCAATGAGCAGTTCTTC,CASSSPGQRNEQFF
.,.,TRBV11-2,TRBJ2-7,TGTGCCAGCAGCTTGGAGAGCGCCTACGAGCAGTACTTC,CASSLESAYEQYF
.,.,TRBV10-1,TRBJ1-4,TGCGCCAGCAGGAAACAGGGAGGTGGTGAAAAACTGTTTTTT,CASRKQGGGEKLFF
.,.,TRBV15,TRBJ2-7,TGTGCCACCAGCAGGGGAAGAAATTCCTACGAGCAGTACTTC,CATSRGRNSYEQYF
few,.,TRBV7-9,TRBJ1-1,TGTGCCAGCAGCTTAACGGGGGACACTGAAGCTTTCTTT,CASSLTGDTEAFF
.,.,TRBV20-1,TRBJ1-2,TGCAGTGCTAGTAAGGGTTTTAACTATGGCTACACCTTC,CSASKGFNYGYTF
few,TRBD1,TRBV27,TRBJ1-2,TGTGCCAGCAGCCCAATGCCCACAGGGGGCGGCTATGGCTACACCTTC,CASSPMPTGGGYGYTF
.,.,TRBV5-1,TRBJ2-3,TGCGCCAGCAGCTTCTCCGGGGGAGCCGCAGATACGCAGTATTTT,CASSFSGGAADTQYF
few,.,TRBV12-3/TRBV12-4,TRBJ1-2,TGTGCCAGCAGTCCCGGGATACAACATGGCTACACCTTC,CASSPGIQHGYTF
.,TRBD1,TRBV7-9,TRBJ2-1,TGTGCCAGCAGCATACCTGCAGGGGGTTCCTCCTACAATGAGCAGTTCTTC,CASSIPAGGSSYNEQFF
.,.,TRBV9,TRBJ1-3,TGTGCCAGCAGCCCCCGAGATTTT,CASSPRDF
.,TRBD1,TRBV2,TRBJ2-1,TGTGCCAGCAGAGGACAGGGTAGCTCCTACAATGAGCAGTTCTTC,CASRGQGSSYNEQFF
.,.,TRBV23-1,TRBJ1-3,TGCGCCAGCAGTCAATCGGAGGCCTTATTGGACACCATATATTTT,CASSQSEALLDTIYF
.,.,TRBV9,TRBJ1-2,TGTGCCAGCAGCCCCCCAGGGCCTTATGGCTACACCTTC,CASSPPGPYGYTF
.,TRBD2,TRBV4-3,TRBJ2-5,TGCGCCAGCAGCGATATAGCGGGGACCCTATCTCAGTACTTC,CASSDIAGTLSQYF
.,.,TRBV18,TRBJ2-1,TGTGCCAGCTCACCACGGACCGATGAGCACAATGAGCAGTTCTTC,CASSPRTDEHNEQFF
.,TRBD1,TRBV6-5,TRBJ2-4,TGTGCCAGCAGTTACTTGGCAGGGGGCTCCAAAAACATTCAGTACTTC,CASSYLAGGSKNIQYF
.,.,TRBV28,TRBJ2-3,TGTGCCAGCAGTCCCCCCTCCACAGATACGCAGTATTTT,CASSPPSTDTQYF
.,.,TRBV7-9,TRBJ2-5,TGTGCCAGCAGCTTAGCAGATCAAGAGACCCAGTACTTC,CASSLADQETQYF